The entry below gives a single T cell receptor beta chain sequence along with its context. As yet, its antigen is unknown. Via MiXCR, TCRdb re-called the 5' RACE reads, giving one row per CDR3 protein. The table shows around 380,000 distinct CDR3 sequences, with about 28% occurring only once. This sample stems from a study of identical twins' blood T cells. Study-level findings and limits: Shared environment remains a possible cause of twin similarity.

Sequencing used PBMCs. The receptor comes from a woman aged 18-55 years in good health.

The CDR3 region is CASLMPEVGGYTF. The CDR3 DNA follows: TGTGCCAGCCTCATGCCGGAGGTGGGTGGCTACACCTTC. The gene calls are TRBV19 and TRBJ1-2, with unresolved D. V lost 9 bases and J lost 7, with 18 bases in between. The CDR3 contains 13 residues. CDR1 LNHDA and CDR2 SQIVND come from the germline V gene (reference sequence).